Listed here are 4 T cell receptor beta chains from one sample, sequenced in a study of shared clonotypes between healthy human individuals (dated by TCRdb to between 2020 and 2021). Receptors were amplified or captured by the immunoSEQ multiplex PCR assay. TCRdb limited this immuneACCESS table to in-frame rearrangements with V and J called. A share of clones is missing; checked studies link under half to unresolved V genes, and the rest is unexplained. The sample profile shows 2 million to 2.5 million clones; under 95% of them were found once. The ten largest account for around 1.7% of the sample. For the CD8 naive samples, CD45RO-negative cells were positively selected for CCR7, yielding a CD45RA+CCR7+ population from which TemRA cells were excluded. The sample consisted of naive CD8+ T cells from PBMCs. The cell subset or site label of this sample denotes: CD45RA+CCR7+. Receptors were obtained from a man between 18 and 35 years old in good health. Some clones in this sample may be carry-over from other donors' samples.

The chain recombines TRBV5-1 with TRBJ1-3; TRBD1 aligns across 9 bases. The CDR3 totals 15 residues. Germline V CDR1 and CDR2: SGHRS, YFSETQ. V trimming: 4 bases; J trimming: 4 bases; junction bases outside the gene matches: 6. The CDR3 here is CASSPQGAEGNTIYF. CDR3 DNA sequence: TGCGCCAGCAGCCCACAGGGGGCTGAAGGAAACACCATATATTTT.

J is TRBJ1-3 and V is TRBV11-2; D unresolved. This CDR3 comprises 14 residues. The V end was cut by 3 bases, the J end by 0 bases, with 6 bases between. Germline V CDR1 and CDR2: SGHAT, FQNNGV. DNA of the CDR3: TGTGCCAGCAGCTTGGGGATCTCTGGAAACACCATATATTTT. The encoded protein is CASSLGISGNTIYF. Full variable domain (outside the CDR3, taken from reference TRBV11-2 and TRBJ1-3): EAGVAQSPRYKIIEKRQSVAFWCNPISGHATLYWYQQILGQGPKLLIQFQNNGVVDDSQLPKDRFSAERLKGVDSTLKIQPAKLEDSAVYLCASSLGISGNTIYFGEGSWLTVV.

This clone occurred once. The chain is built from TRBV6-5 and TRBJ1-1; D is unclear. V dropped 0 bases and J dropped 4 bases, with 9 bases sitting between them. Germline CDR1 reads MNHEY; CDR2 reads SVGAGI. This CDR3 has 14 residues. CDR3 bases: TGTGCCAGCAGTTACTCACTATTGGGCACTGAAGCTTTCTTT. Protein: CASSYSLLGTEAFF.

The V and J genes are TRBV28 and TRBJ2-1; 9 bases line up with TRBD1. CDR1 MDHEN and CDR2 SYDVKM come from the germline V gene. The J segment lost 4 bases and the V segment lost 3 bases, leaving 4 bases of the junction unmatched. The CDR3 is 15 amino acids. CDR3 in DNA: TGTGCCAGCAGTTTCCGGGACAGGGTATACAATGAGCAGTTCTTC. Residues: CASSFRDRVYNEQFF. Using reference TRBV28 and TRBJ2-1 for the parts outside the CDR3, the full variable domain is DVKVTQSSRYLVKRTGEKVFLECVQDMDHENMFWYRQDPGLGLRLIYFSYDVKMKEKGDIPEGYSVSREKKERFSLILESASTNQTSMYLCASSFRDRVYNEQFFGPGTRLTVL.